These 18 T cell receptor beta chains share one sample of origin, sequenced in a study of cytomegalovirus exposure and HLA in healthy donors. 13 Jbeta primers and 60 Vbeta primers were used for the PCR. This table comes from immunoSEQ multiplex PCR, and its TCRdb copy is limited to in-frame clones, with some not included. The sample contains about 100,000 clones, 81% of which appear only once. The specimen sequenced was PBMCs. These receptors all stem from a woman aged 70-85 years in good health and CMV-seropositive.

The chain is built from TRBV4-3 and TRBJ1-1; D may be TRBD1 (5 bases). The CDR3 spans 14 residues. The V gene lost 3 bases and the J gene lost 1 base, with 9 bases spanning the gap. Germline-derived CDR1 and CDR2 are LGHNA and YSLEER. This chain's CDR3 is CASSHLTANTEAFF. CDR3 coding DNA: TGCGCCAGCAGCCATTTGACAGCGAACACTGAAGCTTTCTTT.

Only a few counts were recorded for this clone. V is TRBV5-4 and J is TRBJ2-3; 10 nucleotides agree with TRBD2. The germline V gene has CDR1 SGHNT and CDR2 YYREEE (reference sequence). J was trimmed by 7 bases and V by 4 bases; bases with no gene match: 6. The CDR3 is 14 amino acids. The CDR3, as DNA: TGTGCCAGCAGCCGGGGACTAGCGACGAATACGCAGTATTTT. Its protein is CASSRGLATNTQYF.

This clone was counted once. The gene calls are TRBV28 and TRBJ2-3, with TRBD2 matching 7 bases. This CDR3 has 15 residues. Per the germline V gene, CDR1 is MDHEN and CDR2 is SYDVKM. V was pared by 2 bases and J by 1 base, with 3 bases of the junction left unmatched. CDR3: CASSLGGSGTDTQYF. CDR3 sequence (DNA): TGTGCCAGCAGTTTAGGCGGGAGTGGCACAGATACGCAGTATTTT.

The chain joins TRBV27 to TRBJ2-7; 9 bases line up with TRBD1. The V gene end was trimmed by 5 bases and the J gene end by 6 bases; junction bases not matched to a gene: 14. Looked up from germline, CDR1 is MNHEY and CDR2 is SMNVEV (reference sequence). The CDR3 consists of 16 residues. CDR3 sequence: CASSQRGQGSSSEQYF. The CDR3 DNA is TGTGCCAGCAGTCAACGGGGACAGGGAAGCTCCAGCGAGCAGTACTTC.

The V call is TRBV25-1, the J call TRBJ1-1; D is possibly TRBD1 (6 bases). The CDR3 has 13 residues. Looked up from germline, CDR1 is MGHDK and CDR2 is SYGVNS. Trimming took 5 bases from V and 2 from J, leaving 9 bases between them. The CDR3 spells CASSKGGNTEAFF. The DNA of the CDR3 is TGTGCCAGCAGTAAAGGGGGTAACACTGAAGCTTTCTTT.

As regards this clone: A junction end diverges from the germline sequence, so it may reflect a read error. The genes are TRBV19 and TRBJ2-1; 10 bases are a match to TRBD2. Germline-derived CDR1 and CDR2 are LNHDA and SQIVND (reference sequence). This CDR3 region has 15 residues. The CDR3 spells CASRAASGGSTGGVF. Here the CDR3 DNA reads TGTGCCAGTAGAGCGGCTAGCGGGGGTTCCACCGGAGGGGTCTTC.

This chain connects TRBV6-1 to TRBJ2-7; possible D gene TRBD1, 5 bases. This CDR3 region has 14 residues. Germline V gives CDR1 MNHNS, CDR2 SASEGT. The V gene lost 5 bases and the J gene lost 1 base, with 12 bases spanning the gap. In DNA form, the CDR3 reads TGTGCCAGCAGTACCAGGACACTTTCCTACGAGCAGTACTTC. It translates to CASSTRTLSYEQYF.

The chain couples TRBV7-2 to TRBJ2-5; 13 bases map to TRBD2. With V trimmed by 1 base and J by 5 bases, 4 bases remained unmatched. CDR3 length: 16 amino acids. CDR1 SGHTA and CDR2 FQGNSA come from the germline V gene. CDR3 region: CASSLGGTSGMETQYF. The CDR3 DNA is TGTGCCAGCAGCTTAGGAGGGACTAGCGGGATGGAGACCCAGTACTTC. Combining the CDR3 with reference TRBV7-2 and TRBJ2-5 gives the whole variable domain GAGVSQSPSNKVTEKGKDVELRCDPISGHTALYWYRQSLGQGLEFLIYFQGNSAPDKSGLPSDRFSAERTGGSVSTLTIQRTQQEDSAVYLCASSLGGTSGMETQYFGPGTRLLVL.

The V call is TRBV19, the J call TRBJ2-7, with 7 nucleotides matching TRBD2. CDR1 and CDR2 from the germline V gene are LNHDA and SQIVND (reference sequence). This CDR3 contains 14 residues. Germline trimming cut 3 bases from V and 4 bases from J; bases unmatched to any gene: 6. The CDR3 sequence: CASSMASGVYEQYF. The CDR3 region has the DNA TGTGCCAGTAGTATGGCTAGCGGAGTTTACGAGCAGTACTTC.

In its sample, this clone was seen a few times. This rearrangement joins TRBV27 to TRBJ2-1; 7 nucleotides line up with TRBD1. Germline V gene lookup returns CDR1 MNHEY and CDR2 SMNVEV (reference sequence). J was trimmed by 7 bases and V by 7 bases; bases with no gene match: 4. The CDR3 has 12 residues. CDR3: CASKGANNEQFF. The CDR3 DNA is TGTGCCAGCAAGGGGGCGAATAATGAGCAGTTCTTC.

V is TRBV30 and J is TRBJ2-7; 10 nucleotides match TRBD1. The CDR3 is 12 residues long. In germline, CDR1 is GTSNPN, CDR2 SVGIG (reference sequence). V was pared by 5 bases and J by 6 bases, with 4 bases of the junction left unmatched. CDR3 coding DNA: TGTGCCTGGGCCGGGACAGGGGTCGAGCAGTACTTC. Translation gives CAWAGTGVEQYF.

The chain employs TRBV5-1 and TRBJ2-3, with D hard to call. V gave up 4 bases and J gave up 0 bases, with 12 bases separating them. Germline loops: CDR1 SGHRS, CDR2 YFSETQ. The CDR3 covers 15 residues. The CDR3, as DNA: TGCGCCAGCAGCGCGGAAGGTTCCAGCACAGATACGCAGTATTTT. It yields the protein CASSAEGSSTDTQYF.

The CDR3 reads CASSLQGPPLEQYF. The CDR3 coding sequence is TGTGCCAGCAGCTTACAGGGCCCCCCTTTAGAGCAGTACTTC. V gene TRBV7-2 combines with J gene TRBJ2-5; the D gene is possibly TRBD1 (5 bases). Germline V CDR1 and CDR2: SGHTA, FQGNSA. Trimming took 2 bases from V and 11 from J, leaving 18 bases between them. The CDR3 extends over 14 amino acids.

This clone showed up just a few times. The V and J genes are TRBV5-6 and TRBJ2-7, with D maybe TRBD2 (7 bases). Trimming shortened V by 4 bases and J by 6 bases, and 20 bases separated the two germline ends. The CDR3 loop spans 15 amino acids. Germline CDR1 SGHDT, CDR2 YYEEEE. The chain's CDR3 is CASSLPGRGVFEQYF. CDR3 bases: TGTGCCAGCAGCCTCCCGGGGAGGGGGGTCTTCGAGCAGTACTTC.

The genes are TRBV9 and TRBJ1-4; 7 bases are shared with TRBD1. V was clipped by 3 bases and J by 6 bases; unmatched bases: 5. Germline V gene data show CDR1 as SGDLS and CDR2 as YYNGEE. CDR3 size: 14 residues. In DNA form, the CDR3 reads TGTGCCAGCAGCGAAGGGGACAGCTATGAAAAACTGTTTTTT. It yields the protein CASSEGDSYEKLFF. Supplemented by reference TRBV9 and TRBJ1-4, the full variable domain reads DSGVTQTPKHLITATGQRVTLRCSPRSGDLSVYWYQQSLDQGLQFLIQYYNGEERAKGNILERFSAQQFPDLHSELNLSSLELGDSALYFCASSEGDSYEKLFFGSGTQLSVL.

The chain is built from TRBV15 and TRBJ2-1; possible D gene TRBD1, 5 bases. The CDR3 is 15 amino acids. The V and J ends lost 3 bases and 0 bases respectively, with 9 bases between them. From germline, CDR1 is LNHNV and CDR2 YYDKDF (reference sequence). CDR3 loop: CATSRDTSSYNEQFF. The CDR3 nucleotides read TGTGCCACCAGCAGGGACACAAGCTCCTACAATGAGCAGTTCTTC.

The CDR3 loop reads CASSIGGDTQYF. In DNA, the CDR3 is TGTGCCAGTAGTATAGGCGGGGATACGCAGTATTTT. This chain links TRBV19 with TRBJ2-3; D might be TRBD2 (5 bases). V was clipped by 1 base and J by 6 bases, with 5 bases between them. Germline loops: CDR1 LNHDA, CDR2 SQIVND (reference sequence). The CDR3 totals 12 residues.

This chain uses TRBV6-6 with TRBJ2-5; 7 bases align to TRBD2. Gene TRBJ2-7 matches the end of the DNA better, so the J call may be wrong. Germline V gives CDR1 MNHNY, CDR2 SVGAGI (reference sequence). CDR3 length: 15 amino acids. Here the CDR3 DNA reads TGTGCCAGCAGCCCCCGGCTAGCGGTATCCTACGAGCAGTACTTC. Translating it yields CASSPRLAVSYEQYF.